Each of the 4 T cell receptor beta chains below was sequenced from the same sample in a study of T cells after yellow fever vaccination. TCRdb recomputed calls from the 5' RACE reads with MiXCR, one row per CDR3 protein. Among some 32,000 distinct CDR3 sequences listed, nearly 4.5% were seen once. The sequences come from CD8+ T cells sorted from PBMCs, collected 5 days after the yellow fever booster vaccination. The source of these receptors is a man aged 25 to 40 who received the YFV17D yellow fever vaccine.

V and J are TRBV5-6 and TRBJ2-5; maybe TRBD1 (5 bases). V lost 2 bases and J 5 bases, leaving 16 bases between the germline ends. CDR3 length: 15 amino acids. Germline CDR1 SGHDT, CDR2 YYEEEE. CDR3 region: CASSFLGRAWETQYF. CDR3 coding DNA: TGTGCCAGCAGCTTCCTGGGCAGGGCCTGGGAGACCCAGTACTTC.

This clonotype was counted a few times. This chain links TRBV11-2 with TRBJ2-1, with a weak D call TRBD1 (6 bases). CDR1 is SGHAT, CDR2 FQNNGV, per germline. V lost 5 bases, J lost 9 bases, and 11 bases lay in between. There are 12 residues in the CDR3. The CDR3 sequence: CASSPGAGEQFF. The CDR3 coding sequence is TGTGCCAGCAGCCCAGGGGCCGGTGAGCAGTTCTTC.

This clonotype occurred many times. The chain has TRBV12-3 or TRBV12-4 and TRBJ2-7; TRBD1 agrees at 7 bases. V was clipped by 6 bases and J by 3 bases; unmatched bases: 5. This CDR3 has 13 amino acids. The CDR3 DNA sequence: TGTGCCAGCAGCCTGGGACAGCTCTACGAGCAGTACTTC. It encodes CASSLGQLYEQYF.

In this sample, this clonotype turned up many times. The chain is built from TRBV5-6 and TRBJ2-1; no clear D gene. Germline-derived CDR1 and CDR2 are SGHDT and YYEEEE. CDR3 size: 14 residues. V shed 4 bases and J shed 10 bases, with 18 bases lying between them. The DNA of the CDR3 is TGTGCCAGCAGCCTAACCTCCGGGCAAATGGAGCAGTTCTTC. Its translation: CASSLTSGQMEQFF.